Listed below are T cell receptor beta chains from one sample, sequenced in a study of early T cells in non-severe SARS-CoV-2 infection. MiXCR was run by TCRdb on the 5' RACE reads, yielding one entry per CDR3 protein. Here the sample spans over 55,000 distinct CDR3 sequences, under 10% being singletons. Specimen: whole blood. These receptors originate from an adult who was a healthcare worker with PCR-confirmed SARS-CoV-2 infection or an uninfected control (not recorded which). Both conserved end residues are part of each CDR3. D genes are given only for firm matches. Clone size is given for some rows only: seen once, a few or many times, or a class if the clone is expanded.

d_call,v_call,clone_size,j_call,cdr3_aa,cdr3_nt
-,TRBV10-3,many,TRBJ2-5,CAISAHIRETQYF,TGTGCCATCAGCGCACACATCCGGGAGACCCAGTACTTC
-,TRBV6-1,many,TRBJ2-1,CASSAGTGSYNEQFF,TGTGCCAGCAGTGCCGGGACTGGCTCCTACAATGAGCAGTTCTTC
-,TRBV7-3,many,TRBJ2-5,CASSLTAGETQYF,TGTGCCAGCAGCTTAACCGCAGGAGAGACCCAGTACTTC
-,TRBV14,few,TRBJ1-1,CASSQDRGNNTEAFF,TGTGCCAGCAGCCAAGATCGGGGAAATAACACTGAAGCTTTCTTT
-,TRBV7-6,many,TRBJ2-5,CASSEIQETQYF,TGTGCCAGCAGCGAGATACAAGAGACCCAGTACTTC
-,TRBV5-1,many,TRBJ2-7,CASSEGVGQRSYEQYF,TGCGCCAGCAGCGAAGGTGTAGGACAGCGCTCCTACGAGCAGTACTTC
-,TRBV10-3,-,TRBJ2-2,CAIRGHGTNTGELFF,TGTGCCATCAGAGGACACGGGACGAACACCGGGGAGCTGTTTTTT
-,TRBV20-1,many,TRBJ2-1,CSARVQGNEQFF,TGCAGTGCTAGAGTCCAGGGGAATGAGCAGTTCTTC
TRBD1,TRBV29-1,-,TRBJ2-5,CSVGTGGGIQETQYF,TGCAGCGTCGGGACAGGGGGAGGAATTCAAGAGACCCAGTACTTC
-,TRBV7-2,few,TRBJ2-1,CASSLELADYNEQFF,TGTGCCAGCAGCTTAGAACTAGCAGATTACAATGAGCAGTTCTTC
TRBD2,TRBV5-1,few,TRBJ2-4,CASSRGGPENIQYF,TGCGCCAGCAGCAGGGGAGGGCCCGAAAACATTCAGTACTTC
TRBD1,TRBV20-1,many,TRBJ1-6,CSASPGQGALHF,TGCAGTGCTAGCCCCGGACAGGGGGCCCTCCACTTT
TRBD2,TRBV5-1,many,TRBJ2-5,CASSSGAETQYF,TGCGCCAGTTCTAGCGGGGCAGAGACCCAGTACTTC
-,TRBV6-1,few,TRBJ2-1,CASIRLTYNEQFF,TGTGCCAGCATCAGACTAACCTACAATGAGCAGTTCTTC
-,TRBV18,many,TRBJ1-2,CASSLGGQPNYGYTF,TGTGCCAGCTCACTCGGGGGGCAACCGAACTATGGCTACACCTTC
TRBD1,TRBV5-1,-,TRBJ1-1,CASSRGLNTEAFF,TGCGCCAGCAGCAGGGGGCTGAACACTGAAGCTTTCTTT
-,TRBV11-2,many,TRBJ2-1,CASSSWTGTLNNEQFF,TGTGCCAGCAGCTCGTGGACCGGGACCCTGAACAATGAGCAGTTCTTC
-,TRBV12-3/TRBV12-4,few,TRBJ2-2,CASQASAGELFF,TGTGCCTCCCAAGCCAGTGCCGGGGAGCTGTTTTTT
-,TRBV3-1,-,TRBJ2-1,CASSQMRVFVSNEQFF,TGTGCCAGCAGCCAAATGAGGGTTTTCGTGAGCAATGAGCAGTTCTTC
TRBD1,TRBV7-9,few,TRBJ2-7,CASSIDRGHAEQYF,TGTGCCAGCAGCATTGACAGGGGGCACGCCGAGCAGTACTTC
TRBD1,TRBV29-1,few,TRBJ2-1,CSVSRGTGYYNEQFF,TGCAGCGTCTCCCGCGGGACAGGGTACTACAATGAGCAGTTCTTC
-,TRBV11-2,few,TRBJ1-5,CASSLSDVGRAQHF,TGTGCCAGCAGCTTAAGTGACGTGGGCAGGGCCCAGCATTTT
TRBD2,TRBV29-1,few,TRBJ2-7,CSVDMASSGNSYEQYF,TGCAGCGTTGATATGGCTTCTAGCGGTAATTCCTACGAGCAGTACTTC
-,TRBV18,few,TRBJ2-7,CASSPDRDPYEQYF,TGTGCCAGCTCACCTGACCGGGACCCCTACGAGCAGTACTTC
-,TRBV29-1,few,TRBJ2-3,CSVDDAGDTSTDTQYF,TGCAGCGTTGACGACGCCGGCGACACTAGCACAGATACGCAGTATTTT
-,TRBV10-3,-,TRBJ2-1,CAISERERNEQFF,TGTGCCATCAGTGAGCGGGAGAGGAATGAGCAGTTCTTC
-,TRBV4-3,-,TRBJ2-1,CASSQGIIQRAYNEQFF,TGCGCCAGCAGCCAAGGGATCATCCAGCGGGCCTACAATGAGCAGTTCTTC
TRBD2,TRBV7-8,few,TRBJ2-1,CASSLVAGDSYNEQFF,TGTGCCAGCAGCTTAGTCGCGGGAGACAGCTACAATGAGCAGTTCTTC
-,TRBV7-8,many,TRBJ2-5,CASSLTWMGTQYF,TGTGCCAGCAGCTTAACGTGGATGGGGACCCAGTACTTC
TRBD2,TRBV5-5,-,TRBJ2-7,CASSLLAGGPREQYF,TGTGCCAGCAGCTTGCTTGCGGGAGGGCCTCGCGAGCAGTACTTC
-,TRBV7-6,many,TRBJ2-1,CASSKRGGSSFNEQFF,TGTGCCAGCAGCAAAAGGGGCGGAAGTAGCTTCAATGAGCAGTTCTTC
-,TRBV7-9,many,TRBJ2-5,CASSPGQSETQYF,TGTGCCAGCAGCCCTGGACAGTCAGAGACCCAGTACTTC
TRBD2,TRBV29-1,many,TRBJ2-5,CSAGLTSGRETQYF,TGCAGCGCGGGGTTGACTAGCGGGAGAGAGACCCAGTACTTC
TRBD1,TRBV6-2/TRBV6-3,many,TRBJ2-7,CASRRDSHPSNYEQYF,TGTGCCAGCAGAAGGGACAGCCATCCCTCCAACTACGAGCAGTACTTC
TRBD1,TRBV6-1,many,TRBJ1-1,CASSPGRDRAYPALNTEAFF,TGTGCCAGCAGTCCCGGGCGGGACAGGGCTTACCCAGCGCTAAACACTGAAGCTTTCTTT
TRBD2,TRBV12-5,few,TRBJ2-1,CASGFGTSGNGEQFF,TGTGCTAGTGGTTTTGGGACTAGCGGGAATGGTGAGCAGTTCTTC
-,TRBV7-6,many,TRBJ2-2,CASSLDRGTTGELFF,TGTGCCAGCAGCTTAGATAGGGGGACCACCGGGGAGCTGTTTTTT
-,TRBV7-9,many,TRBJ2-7,CASSLILGTMPFYEQYF,TGTGCCAGCAGCTTAATTCTGGGGACCATGCCCTTCTACGAGCAGTACTTC
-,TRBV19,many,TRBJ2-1,CASSLSGSSYNEQFF,TGTGCCAGTAGTCTAAGTGGGTCTTCCTACAATGAGCAGTTCTTC
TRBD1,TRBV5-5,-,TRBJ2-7,CASSPPGQETYEQYF,TGTGCCAGCAGCCCACCGGGACAGGAGACCTACGAGCAGTACTTC
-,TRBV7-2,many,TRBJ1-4,CASSLAGGEKLFF,TGTGCCAGCAGCCTCGCGGGGGGAGAAAAACTGTTTTTT
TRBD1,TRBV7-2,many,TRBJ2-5,CASCRQGRYQETQYF,TGTGCCAGCTGCCGACAGGGGCGTTACCAAGAGACCCAGTACTTC
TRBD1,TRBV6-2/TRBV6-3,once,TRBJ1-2,CASSDYDRGLSYTF,TGTGCCAGCAGCGACTATGACAGGGGCCTGAGCTACACCTTC
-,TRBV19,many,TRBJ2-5,CASSIAAMRGETQYF,TGTGCCAGTAGTATAGCTGCCATGAGGGGGGAGACCCAGTACTTC